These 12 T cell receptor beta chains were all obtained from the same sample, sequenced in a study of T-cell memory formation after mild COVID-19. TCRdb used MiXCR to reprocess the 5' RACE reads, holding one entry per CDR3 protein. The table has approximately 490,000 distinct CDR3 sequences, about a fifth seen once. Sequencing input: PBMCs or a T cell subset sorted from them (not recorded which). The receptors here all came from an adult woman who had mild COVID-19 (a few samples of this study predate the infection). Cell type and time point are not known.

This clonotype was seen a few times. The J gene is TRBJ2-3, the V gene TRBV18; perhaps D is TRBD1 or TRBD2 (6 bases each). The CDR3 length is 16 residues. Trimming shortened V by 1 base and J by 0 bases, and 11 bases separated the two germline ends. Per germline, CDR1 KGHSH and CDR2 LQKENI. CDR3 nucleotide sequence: TGTGCCAGCTCACCACGGGGGGCCAGTAGCACAGATACGCAGTATTTT. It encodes CASSPRGASSTDTQYF.

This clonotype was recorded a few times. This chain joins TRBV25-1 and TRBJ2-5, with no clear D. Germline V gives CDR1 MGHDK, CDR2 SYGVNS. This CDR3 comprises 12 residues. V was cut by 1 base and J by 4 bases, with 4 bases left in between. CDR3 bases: TGTGCCAGCAGTGAATGGGGAGAGACCCAGTACTTC. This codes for CASSEWGETQYF. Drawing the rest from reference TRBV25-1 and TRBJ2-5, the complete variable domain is EADIYQTPRYLVIGTGKKITLECSQTMGHDKMYWYQQDPGMELHLIHYSYGVNSTEKGDLSSESTVSRIRTEHFPLTLESARPSHTSQYLCASSEWGETQYFGPGTRLLVL.

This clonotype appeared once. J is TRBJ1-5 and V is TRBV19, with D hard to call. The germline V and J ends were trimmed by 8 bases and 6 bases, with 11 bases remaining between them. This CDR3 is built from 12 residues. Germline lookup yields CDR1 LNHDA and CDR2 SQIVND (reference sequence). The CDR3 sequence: CASSPVGQPQHF. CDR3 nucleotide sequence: TGTGCCAGTTCACCGGTGGGTCAGCCCCAGCATTTT. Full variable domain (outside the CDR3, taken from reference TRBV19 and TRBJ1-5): DGGITQSPKYLFRKEGQNVTLSCEQNLNHDAMYWYRQDPGQGLRLIYYSQIVNDFQKGDIAEGYSVSREKKESFPLTVTSAQKNPTAFYLCASSPVGQPQHFGDGTRLSIL.

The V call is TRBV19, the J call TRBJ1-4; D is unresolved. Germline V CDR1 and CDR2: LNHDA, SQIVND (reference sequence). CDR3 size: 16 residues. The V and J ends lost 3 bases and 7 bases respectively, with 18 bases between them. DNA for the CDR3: TGTGCCAGTAGTATTTCTAGGACCCGACAAGGTGAAAAACTGTTTTTT. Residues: CASSISRTRQGEKLFF.

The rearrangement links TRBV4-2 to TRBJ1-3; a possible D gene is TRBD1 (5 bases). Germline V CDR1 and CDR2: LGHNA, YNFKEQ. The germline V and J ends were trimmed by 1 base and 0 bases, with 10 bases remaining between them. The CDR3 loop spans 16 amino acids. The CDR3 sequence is CASSQGGEPSGNTIYF. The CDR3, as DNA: TGTGCCAGCAGCCAAGGAGGGGAACCCTCTGGAAACACCATATATTTT.

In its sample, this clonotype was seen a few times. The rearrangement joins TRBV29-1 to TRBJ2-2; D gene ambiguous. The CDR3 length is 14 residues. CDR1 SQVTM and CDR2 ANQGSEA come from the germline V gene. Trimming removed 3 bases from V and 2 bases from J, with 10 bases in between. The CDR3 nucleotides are TGCAGCGTTGAGGTCGTGCCCAACACCGGGGAGCTGTTTTTT. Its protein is CSVEVVPNTGELFF.

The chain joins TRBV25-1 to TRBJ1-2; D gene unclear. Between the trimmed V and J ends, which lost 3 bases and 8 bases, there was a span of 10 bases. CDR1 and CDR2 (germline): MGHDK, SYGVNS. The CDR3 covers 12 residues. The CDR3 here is CASSDPAGGYTF. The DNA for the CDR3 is TGTGCCAGCAGTGATCCGGCCGGGGGCTACACCTTC.

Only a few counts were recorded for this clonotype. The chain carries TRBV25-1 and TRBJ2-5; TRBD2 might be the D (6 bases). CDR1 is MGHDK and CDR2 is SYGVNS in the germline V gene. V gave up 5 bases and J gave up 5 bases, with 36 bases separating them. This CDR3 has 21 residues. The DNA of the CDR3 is TGTGCCAGCAGTACTAGCAGGTTCGGAGTGAGGAGCGGACCAGCCCGTGAGACCCAGTACTTC. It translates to CASSTSRFGVRSGPARETQYF.

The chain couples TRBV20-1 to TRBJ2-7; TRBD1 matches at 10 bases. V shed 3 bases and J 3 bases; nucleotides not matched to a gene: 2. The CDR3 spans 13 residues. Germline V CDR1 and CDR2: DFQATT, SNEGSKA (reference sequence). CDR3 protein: CSARRDRGYEQYF. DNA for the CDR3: TGCAGTGCTAGGAGGGACAGGGGCTACGAGCAGTACTTC.

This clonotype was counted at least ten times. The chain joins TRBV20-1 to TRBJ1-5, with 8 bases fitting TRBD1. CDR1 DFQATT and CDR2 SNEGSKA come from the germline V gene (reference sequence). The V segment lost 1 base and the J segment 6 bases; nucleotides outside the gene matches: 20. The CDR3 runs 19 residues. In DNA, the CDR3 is TGCAGTGCTAGAGGGAGTGGGGAACAGGGGGTGGCCACTGTTCAGCCCCAGCATTTT. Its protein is CSARGSGEQGVATVQPQHF.

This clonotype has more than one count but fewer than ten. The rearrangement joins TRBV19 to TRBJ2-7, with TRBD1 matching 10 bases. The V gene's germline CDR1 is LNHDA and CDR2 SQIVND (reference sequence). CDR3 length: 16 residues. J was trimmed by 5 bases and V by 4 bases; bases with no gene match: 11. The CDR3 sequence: CASSKGRDRGSNEQYF. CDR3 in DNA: TGTGCCAGTAGTAAGGGCCGGGACAGGGGTTCCAACGAGCAGTACTTC.

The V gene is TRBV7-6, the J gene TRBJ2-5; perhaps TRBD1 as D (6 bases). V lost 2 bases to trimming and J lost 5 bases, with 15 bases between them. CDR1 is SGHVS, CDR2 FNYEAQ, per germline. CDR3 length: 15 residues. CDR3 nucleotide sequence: TGTGCCAGCAGCTTAAACCAGGGGTTGTTCGAGACCCAGTACTTC. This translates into CASSLNQGLFETQYF.